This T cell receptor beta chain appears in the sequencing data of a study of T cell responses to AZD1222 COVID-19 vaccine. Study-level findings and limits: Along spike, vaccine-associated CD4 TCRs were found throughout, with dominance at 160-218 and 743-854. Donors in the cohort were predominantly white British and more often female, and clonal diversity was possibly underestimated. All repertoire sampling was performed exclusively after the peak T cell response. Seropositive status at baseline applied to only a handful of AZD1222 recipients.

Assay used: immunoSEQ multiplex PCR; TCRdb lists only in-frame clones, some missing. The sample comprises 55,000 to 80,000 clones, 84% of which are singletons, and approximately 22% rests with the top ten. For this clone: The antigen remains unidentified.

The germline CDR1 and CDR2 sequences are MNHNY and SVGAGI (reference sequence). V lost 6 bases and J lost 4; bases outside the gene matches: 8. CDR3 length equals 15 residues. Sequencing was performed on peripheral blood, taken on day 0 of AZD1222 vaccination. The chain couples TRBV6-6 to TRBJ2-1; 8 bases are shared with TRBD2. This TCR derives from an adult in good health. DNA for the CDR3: TGTGCCAGCAGCCCATATAGCGGGGAGTACAATGAGCAGTTCTTC. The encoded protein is CASSPYSGEYNEQFF.